These 21 T cell receptor beta chains share one sample of origin, sequenced in a study of blood T cell repertoires in COVID-19. TCRdb's table, derived via immunoSEQ multiplex PCR, lists solely in-frame clones and lacks some. The sample lists approximately 350,000 clones, about nine tenths occurring once. Sequenced sample: peripheral blood. The receptors stem from a woman aged 70-85 years with COVID-19, enrolled during active disease.

The chain has TRBV4-1 and TRBJ2-4; D might be TRBD2 (5 bases). The CDR3 has 14 residues. Trimming removed 4 bases from V and 1 base from J, with 8 bases in between. Per germline, CDR1 MGHRA and CDR2 YSYEKL. The CDR3, as DNA: TGCGCCAGCAGCCCCTCGGGGGCCAAAAACATTCAGTACTTC. Its protein product is CASSPSGAKNIQYF.

The chain has TRBV19 and TRBJ1-5; weak D call: TRBD1 (5 bases). This CDR3 is 15 amino acids long. Germline CDR1 is LNHDA and CDR2 is SQIVND (reference sequence). Trimming cost V 6 bases and J 2 bases, with 14 bases left between them. The CDR3 here is CASRPQGYGNQPQHF. The CDR3 bases are TGTGCCAGTAGGCCGCAGGGATACGGCAATCAGCCCCAGCATTTT.

V and J are TRBV7-2 and TRBJ1-4; possible D gene TRBD1, 5 bases. CDR3 size: 15 residues. CDR1 and CDR2 from the germline V gene are SGHTA and FQGNSA. V dropped 5 bases and J dropped 8 bases, with 18 bases sitting between them. The CDR3 protein is CASSPQEGEEEKLFF. In nucleotides, the CDR3 is TGTGCCAGCAGCCCCCAGGAAGGGGAGGAGGAAAAACTGTTTTTT.

The chain links TRBV10-3 to TRBJ1-2; TRBD1 might be the D (6 bases). V lost 3 bases, J lost 0 bases, and 8 bases lay in between. CDR3 length: 14 amino acids. CDR1 is ENHRY, CDR2 SYGVKD, per germline. The CDR3: CAISDRDTNYGYTF. In DNA form, the CDR3 reads TGTGCCATCAGTGACCGGGACACTAACTATGGCTACACCTTC.

The chain links TRBV28 to TRBJ1-3, with D perhaps matching TRBD1 (5 bases). The ends were cut back, 5 bases at V and 1 base at J, with 9 bases in the middle. Germline CDR1 and CDR2: MDHEN and SYDVKM. The CDR3 has 14 residues. CDR3: CASSTQGSGNTIYF. The CDR3 region has the DNA TGTGCCAGCAGTACCCAGGGATCTGGAAACACCATATATTTT. Full variable domain (remainder filled in from reference TRBV28 and TRBJ1-3): DVKVTQSSRYLVKRTGEKVFLECVQDMDHENMFWYRQDPGLGLRLIYFSYDVKMKEKGDIPEGYSVSREKKERFSLILESASTNQTSMYLCASSTQGSGNTIYFGEGSWLTVV.

Here the CDR3 reads CATSSGTGLGTDTQYF. In nucleotides, the CDR3 is TGTGCCACCAGCAGCGGAACAGGGTTGGGCACAGATACGCAGTATTTT. V usage is TRBV15 and J usage is TRBJ2-3, with TRBD1 as a possible D gene (6 bases). Germline V gene lookup returns CDR1 LNHNV and CDR2 YYDKDF (reference sequence). V shed 3 bases and J shed 1 base, with 14 bases lying between them. The CDR3 sequence is 16 residues long.

The V and J genes are TRBV19 and TRBJ2-7, with TRBD2 as a possible D gene (5 bases). The CDR3 length is 15 residues. Germline values: CDR1 LNHDA, CDR2 SQIVND (reference sequence). V was shortened by 4 bases and J by 2 bases, with 15 bases between the two germline ends. In nucleotides, the CDR3 is TGTGCCAGTAGTAAGCGGCTGGACGGTGCCTACGAGCAGTACTTC. Amino acid sequence: CASSKRLDGAYEQYF.

The chain combines TRBV5-4 with TRBJ1-2; TRBD1 aligns across 8 bases. The CDR3 is made up of 15 amino acids. Germline CDR1 and CDR2: SGHNT and YYREEE (reference sequence). Trimming cost V 3 bases and J 4 bases; bases outside gene matches: 8. The CDR3 spells CASSSPRGQGYGYTF. In DNA, the CDR3 is TGTGCCAGCAGCTCCCCCAGGGGGCAAGGCTATGGCTACACCTTC.

The gene calls are TRBV2 and TRBJ2-3, with 9 bases aligning to TRBD2. The V segment lost 7 bases and the J segment 2 bases; nucleotides outside the gene matches: 10. The V gene's germline CDR1 is SNHLY and CDR2 FYNNEI. The CDR3 has 16 amino acids. The CDR3 is CASKPSGGPFTDTQYF. DNA for the CDR3: TGTGCCAGCAAACCCAGCGGGGGGCCGTTCACAGATACGCAGTATTTT.

The rearrangement uses TRBV15 and TRBJ1-2; D possibly corresponds to TRBD1 (6 bases). This CDR3 is 15 amino acids long. Germline values: CDR1 LNHNV, CDR2 YYDKDF (reference sequence). Trimming stripped 3 bases from V and 4 bases from J, with 15 bases between. The CDR3 region has the DNA TGTGCCACCAGCAGGGCCGCCGGGACACCCTATGGCTACACCTTC. Translation: CATSRAAGTPYGYTF.

Comments on this clone: This sample includes further DNA sequences coding for the same CDR3. The chain links TRBV6-5 to TRBJ2-7; TRBD1 aligns across 8 bases. This CDR3 spans 13 amino acids. Germline loops: CDR1 MNHEY, CDR2 SVGAGI. The V segment lost 6 bases and the J segment 4 bases; nucleotides outside the gene matches: 5. The CDR3 is CASSLGQGYEQYF. DNA for the CDR3: TGTGCCAGCAGCCTAGGACAGGGTTACGAGCAGTACTTC.

This chain connects TRBV19 to TRBJ1-1; possible D gene TRBD1, 5 bases. The germline V and J ends were trimmed by 4 bases and 4 bases, with 16 bases remaining between them. Germline CDR1 LNHDA, CDR2 SQIVND (reference sequence). This CDR3 is 15 amino acids long. The CDR3 sequence is CASSRSGRLSTEAFF. Written as DNA, the CDR3 is TGTGCCAGTAGTAGGTCAGGGCGGCTGAGCACTGAAGCTTTCTTT.

The chain recombines TRBV14 with TRBJ1-2; 9 bases match TRBD1. V was clipped by 3 bases and J by 7 bases; unmatched bases: 9. Looked up from germline, CDR1 is SGHDN and CDR2 is FVKESK. The CDR3 sequence is 15 residues long. CDR3 loop: CASSQAGTGMSGYTF. CDR3 nucleotides: TGTGCCAGCAGCCAGGCGGGGACAGGGATGAGTGGCTACACCTTC.

The chain employs TRBV10-2 and TRBJ2-1, with 9 bases aligning to TRBD1. Germline-derived CDR1 and CDR2 are WSHSY and SAAADI. V lost 0 bases and J lost 13; bases outside the gene matches: 13. The CDR3 consists of 16 residues. The CDR3 bases are TGCGCCAGCAGTGAGTCGGGACGGGCGGGGACAGGGCTTCAGTTCTTC. Amino acid sequence: CASSESGRAGTGLQFF.

The chain combines TRBV6-1 with TRBJ1-2, with TRBD1 matching over 9 bases. J lost 4 bases, V lost 1 base, and 4 bases had no gene match. Germline V lookup: CDR1 MNHNS, CDR2 SASEGT. The CDR3 spans 15 residues. The CDR3 bases are TGTGCCAGCAGTGAAGTGGACAGGGGTCCCTATGGCTACACCTTC. Encoded protein: CASSEVDRGPYGYTF.

The chain has TRBV28 and TRBJ1-1; maybe TRBD1 (6 bases). This CDR3 has 13 residues. From germline, CDR1 is MDHEN and CDR2 SYDVKM. V was clipped by 6 bases and J by 4 bases, with 12 bases between them. For the CDR3, the DNA is TGTGCCAGCAGATATTTGGACAGCACTGAAGCTTTCTTT. Amino acid sequence: CASRYLDSTEAFF.

The chain couples TRBV3-1 (or the pseudogene TRBV3-2) to TRBJ1-5; 10 bases agree with TRBD1. Germline V CDR1 and CDR2: LGHDT, YNNKEL (reference sequence). V shed 1 base and J 7 bases; nucleotides not matched to a gene: 7. CDR3 length: 16 amino acids. The CDR3 DNA is TGTGCCAGCAGCCAAGGCTCGACAGGGGGCTACCAGCCCCAGCATTTT. The encoded protein is CASSQGSTGGYQPQHF.

The chain joins TRBV19 to TRBJ1-4, with a weak D call TRBD1 (5 bases). There are 15 residues in the CDR3. Germline V gives CDR1 LNHDA, CDR2 SQIVND (reference sequence). Trimming took off 3 bases at V and 2 bases at J, with 10 bases between the two ends. CDR3 DNA: TGTGCCAGTAGTATCCGCGGGGCTACTAATGAAAAACTGTTTTTT. Translating it yields CASSIRGATNEKLFF.

This chain uses TRBV6-6 with TRBJ2-3; 7 positions match TRBD2. This CDR3 has 15 amino acids. The V and J ends lost 2 bases and 1 base, in that order; junction bases with no gene match: 3. In germline, CDR1 is MNHNY, CDR2 SVGAGI (reference sequence). CDR3 DNA: TGTGCCAGCAGTTACCGTGCGGGGGGCACAGATACGCAGTATTTT. Amino acid sequence: CASSYRAGGTDTQYF.

This clone came up a few times. The rearrangement joins TRBV3-1 (or the pseudogene TRBV3-2) to TRBJ1-2; 7 positions match TRBD1. Germline V gene lookup returns CDR1 LGHDT and CDR2 YNNKEL (reference sequence). The CDR3 loop spans 17 amino acids. V lost 0 bases and J lost 6; bases outside the gene matches: 13. The CDR3 reads CASSQEWVVLGGDGYTF. The CDR3 coding sequence is TGTGCCAGCAGCCAAGAATGGGTAGTCTTAGGGGGCGATGGCTACACCTTC.

The V and J genes are TRBV12-3 or TRBV12-4 and TRBJ1-6; 7 nucleotides align to TRBD1. The CDR3 has 13 amino acids. The V and J ends lost 6 bases and 10 bases, in that order; junction bases with no gene match: 6. As DNA, the CDR3 is TGTGCCAGCAGCCCCAGGACAGGCTCACCCCTCCACTTT. Translating it yields CASSPRTGSPLHF.